One sample yielded the 19 T cell receptor beta chains listed below, sequenced in a study of cytomegalovirus exposure and HLA in healthy donors (dated by TCRdb to 2017 to 2019). Libraries were built with the immunoSEQ multiplex PCR assay. For the multiplex PCR, a mixture combining 60 forward primers for TCR Vbeta segments and 13 reverse primers for TCR Jbeta segments was used. Drawn from immuneACCESS, this table holds only the in-frame rearrangements with V and J called that TCRdb kept. Clones are partly lost; checked studies trace under half to an unresolved V gene and leave the rest unexplained. The sample table holds hundreds of thousands of clones, of which about 74% were seen once. The ten largest clones represent roughly a sixth of the sample. The sequencing input was PBMCs. Receptor source: a man aged 40-50 years in good health and CMV-seronegative.

The V call is TRBV5-4, the J call TRBJ2-3; 9 nucleotides agree with TRBD2. Losses at the gene ends were 1 base for V and 0 bases for J; bases not matched to a gene: 3. This CDR3 spans 16 amino acids. CDR1 is SGHNT, CDR2 YYREEE, per germline (reference sequence). CDR3 loop: CASSLRLAASTDTQYF. Written as DNA, the CDR3 is TGTGCCAGCAGCTTGCGACTAGCGGCCAGCACAGATACGCAGTATTTT.

The chain links TRBV5-1 to TRBJ2-3; 12 bases align to TRBD2. The CDR3 length is 16 residues. The trim removed 3 bases at V and 4 bases at J, leaving 6 bases unmatched. Germline CDR1 and CDR2: SGHRS and YFSETQ. Here the CDR3 DNA reads TGCGCCAGCAGCTGGGGGCCTAGCGGGGGGGCAGATACGCAGTATTTT. Protein sequence: CASSWGPSGGADTQYF.

The gene calls are TRBV6-6 and TRBJ2-1, with D possibly being TRBD2 (6 bases). CDR3 size: 15 residues. The V gene's germline CDR1 is MNHNY and CDR2 SVGAGI (reference sequence). V shed 5 bases and J shed 8 bases, with 19 bases lying between them. CDR3 sequence (DNA): TGTGCCAGCAGTAGAAGGACGACTAGGATGGATGAGCAGTTCTTC. Amino acid sequence: CASSRRTTRMDEQFF.

The chain uses TRBV25-1 and TRBJ1-1; D gene ambiguous. Trimming took off 5 bases at V and 4 bases at J, with 11 bases between the two ends. Germline V gene sequence: CDR1 MGHDK, CDR2 SYGVNS. The CDR3 is 13 residues long. The CDR3 DNA reads TGTGCCAGCAGTACGCCCAGGCTCACTGAAGCTTTCTTT. Translating it yields CASSTPRLTEAFF.

In its sample, this clone was seen a few times. The chain employs TRBV11-2 and TRBJ2-3, with 8 bases identical to TRBD1. From germline, CDR1 is SGHAT and CDR2 FQNNGV. This CDR3 is 14 amino acids long. After removal of 5 bases from V and 4 bases from J, the junction contained 5 bases not matched to a gene. DNA for the CDR3: TGTGCCAGCAGCGACAGGGGTATGGCAGATACGCAGTATTTT. Translation gives CASSDRGMADTQYF.

The genes are TRBV6-1 and TRBJ1-2; D is undetermined. Deletions cut 7 bases from V and 8 bases from J, with 17 bases between. Germline V lookup: CDR1 MNHNS, CDR2 SASEGT. There are 13 residues in the CDR3. CDR3 coding DNA: TGTGCCAGCACCGAATGGGGAGTGTTGGGCTACACCTTC. It yields the protein CASTEWGVLGYTF.

The V and J genes are TRBV30 and TRBJ1-5, with D possibly TRBD1 on 5 matching bases. Germline assignment: CDR1 GTSNPN and CDR2 SVGIG (reference sequence). The V gene lost 0 bases and the J gene lost 1 base, with 16 bases spanning the gap. The CDR3 consists of 17 residues. The CDR3 here is CAWSVPPGQGSNQPQHF. CDR3 nucleotide sequence: TGTGCCTGGAGTGTGCCCCCAGGGCAAGGAAGCAATCAGCCCCAGCATTTT.

The rearrangement links TRBV6-1 to TRBJ2-7, with 7 bases matching TRBD1. The germline V gene has CDR1 MNHNS and CDR2 SASEGT. With 3 bases clipped from V and 3 bases from J, the junction kept 5 bases outside the gene matches. The CDR3 spans 14 residues. The DNA of the CDR3 is TGTGCCAGCAGTGAGGTAGACAGGGTCTACGAGCAGTACTTC. This translates into CASSEVDRVYEQYF.

This clone was counted once. The V call is TRBV6-5, the J call TRBJ1-4, with D possibly matching TRBD1 (5 bases). CDR3 size: 15 residues. Germline lookup yields CDR1 MNHEY and CDR2 SVGAGI. The V and J ends lost 0 bases and 5 bases respectively, with 10 bases between them. CDR3 DNA sequence: TGTGCCAGCAGTTACTCGGGGGGTTCCAATGAAAAACTGTTTTTT. It translates to CASSYSGGSNEKLFF.

There are a few counts of this clone. J is TRBJ1-1 and V is TRBV25-1, with 8 bases aligning to TRBD1. Looked up from germline, CDR1 is MGHDK and CDR2 is SYGVNS. This CDR3 contains 14 residues. V lost 6 bases to trimming and J lost 6 bases; unmatched junction nucleotides: 9. The DNA for the CDR3 is TGTGCCAGCAGGAACACAGGGGGTCGGGCTGAAGCTTTCTTT. Amino acids: CASRNTGGRAEAFF.

V usage is TRBV7-3 and J usage is TRBJ2-1, with 10 bases lining up with TRBD2. The CDR3 is made up of 17 amino acids. Trimming removed 0 bases from V and 3 bases from J; junction bases left unmatched: 5. Germline V gene lookup returns CDR1 SGHTA and CDR2 FQGTGA. The CDR3 is CASSLTSGGPFYNEQFF. In nucleotides, the CDR3 is TGTGCCAGCAGCTTAACTAGCGGGGGGCCGTTCTACAATGAGCAGTTCTTC.

Regarding this clone: The sample contains more than one DNA sequence encoding this CDR3. The genes are TRBV7-3 and TRBJ2-1; D may be TRBD1 (6 bases). The V end lost 2 bases, the J end lost 5 bases, and 19 bases lay between the germline ends. The CDR3 has 17 residues. Germline V gene data show CDR1 as SGHTA and CDR2 as FQGTGA. The CDR3 loop reads CASSLLGGPGQNNEQFF. Here the CDR3 DNA reads TGTGCCAGCAGCTTACTTGGCGGGCCAGGACAGAACAATGAGCAGTTCTTC.

The chain carries TRBV20-1 and TRBJ2-5; D is perhaps TRBD2 (5 bases). The J call is doubtful: the DNA matches TRBJ2-7 better. CDR1 and CDR2 from the germline V gene are DFQATT and SNEGSKA (reference sequence). The CDR3 length is 11 residues. The CDR3 DNA sequence: TGCAGTGCTAGACGGGACTACGAGCAGTACTTC. Protein product: CSARRDYEQYF.

This chain joins TRBV27 and TRBJ1-5; perhaps TRBD1 as D (5 bases). Trimming shortened V by 5 bases and J by 2 bases, and 19 bases separated the two germline ends. CDR3 length: 17 residues. CDR1 is MNHEY, CDR2 SMNVEV, per germline (reference sequence). The CDR3 coding sequence is TGTGCCAGCAGTCTAATTCCAAGCGGGGCGGGCAATCAGCCCCAGCATTTT. Translating it yields CASSLIPSGAGNQPQHF.

This clone was seen more than once but under ten times. This chain's CDR3 is CASSQQQGKNTEAFF. Written as DNA, the CDR3 is TGCGCCAGCAGCCAACAACAGGGGAAGAACACTGAAGCTTTCTTT. This rearrangement joins TRBV4-1 to TRBJ1-1, with 7 bases lining up with TRBD1. Germline V gene data show CDR1 as MGHRA and CDR2 as YSYEKL. After removal of 2 bases from V and 1 base from J, the junction contained 4 bases not matched to a gene. There are 15 residues in the CDR3.

The chain combines TRBV14 with TRBJ1-1; D might be TRBD1 (5 bases). V shed 10 bases and J shed 8 bases, with 14 bases lying between them. The V gene's germline CDR1 is SGHDN and CDR2 FVKESK. This CDR3 region has 11 residues. CDR3 residues: CAITLGGEAFF. CDR3 sequence (DNA): TGTGCCATTACCCTCGGGGGAGAAGCTTTCTTT.

Only one count was recorded for this clone. The gene calls are TRBV11-2 and TRBJ2-3; D unclear. The germline CDR1 and CDR2 sequences are SGHAT and FQNNGV. V lost 0 bases to trimming and J lost 4 bases, with 5 bases between them. The CDR3 sequence is 13 residues long. CDR3 DNA sequence: TGTGCCAGCAGCTTAGATCTAGCAGATACGCAGTATTTT. Translated, it gives CASSLDLADTQYF.

This clone was counted once. The V and J genes are TRBV7-9 and TRBJ1-5; TRBD1 matches at 9 bases. The germline gives CDR1 SEHNR, CDR2 FQNEAQ (reference sequence). J gave up 2 bases and V 5 bases, and 4 bases lay outside the gene matches. The CDR3 consists of 15 residues. The CDR3 here is CASSRTGAGNQPQHF. DNA of the CDR3: TGTGCCAGCAGCCGGACAGGGGCAGGCAATCAGCCCCAGCATTTT.

V usage is TRBV5-1 and J usage is TRBJ1-1; no firm D call. V was shortened by 5 bases and J by 0 bases, with 8 bases between the two germline ends. This CDR3 region has 13 residues. Germline-derived CDR1 and CDR2 are SGHRS and YFSETQ. The CDR3 reads CASSAGMNTEAFF. DNA of the CDR3: TGCGCCAGCAGTGCGGGGATGAACACTGAAGCTTTCTTT.